This T cell receptor (beta chain) comes out of a study of shared clonotypes between healthy human individuals. Assay: immunoSEQ multiplex PCR; the TCRdb copy retains only in-frame clones and omits some. The table has approximately 250,000 clones, about 65% seen once. The clonotype comes from a man aged 30 to 39 in good health. Sequencing was carried out using memory CD4+ T cells sorted from blood. Stated subset: CD45RA-negative fraction.

The DNA of the CDR3 is TGTGCCAGTGCGGGGACAGACTCCAGCTACACCTTC. This gives the protein CASAGTDSSYTF. The chain combines TRBV6-1 with TRBJ1-2; 7 nucleotides match TRBD1. Looked up from germline, CDR1 is MNHNS and CDR2 is SASEGT. This CDR3 has 12 amino acids. J gave up 9 bases and V 9 bases, and 10 bases lay outside the gene matches.